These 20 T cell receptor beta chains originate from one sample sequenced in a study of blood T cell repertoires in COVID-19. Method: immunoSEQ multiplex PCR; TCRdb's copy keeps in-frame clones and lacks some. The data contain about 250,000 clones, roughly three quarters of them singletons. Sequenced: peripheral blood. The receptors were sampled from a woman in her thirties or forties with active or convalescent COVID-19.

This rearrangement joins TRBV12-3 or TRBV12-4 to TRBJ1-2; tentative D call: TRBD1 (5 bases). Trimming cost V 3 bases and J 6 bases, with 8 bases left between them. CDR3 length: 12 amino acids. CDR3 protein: CASSLGLHGYTF. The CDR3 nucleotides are TGTGCCAGCAGTTTGGGACTACATGGCTACACCTTC.

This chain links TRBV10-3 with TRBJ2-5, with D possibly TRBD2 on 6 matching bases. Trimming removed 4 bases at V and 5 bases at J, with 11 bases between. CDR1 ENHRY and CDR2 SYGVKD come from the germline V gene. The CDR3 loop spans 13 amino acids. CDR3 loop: CAISVGGLETQYF. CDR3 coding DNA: TGTGCCATCAGTGTTGGGGGGTTGGAGACCCAGTACTTC.

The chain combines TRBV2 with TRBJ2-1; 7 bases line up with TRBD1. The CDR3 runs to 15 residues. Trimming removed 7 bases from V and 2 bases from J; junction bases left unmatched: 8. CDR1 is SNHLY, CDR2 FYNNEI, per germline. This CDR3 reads CASKRGQGAYNEQFF. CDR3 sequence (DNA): TGTGCCAGCAAGAGGGGCCAGGGGGCCTACAATGAGCAGTTCTTC.

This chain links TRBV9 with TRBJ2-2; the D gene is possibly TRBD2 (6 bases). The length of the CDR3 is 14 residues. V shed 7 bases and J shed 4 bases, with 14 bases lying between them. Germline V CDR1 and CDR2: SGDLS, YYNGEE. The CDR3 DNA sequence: TGTGCCAGCTCCCGGAGCGGGCGCACCGGGGAGCTGTTTTTT. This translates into CASSRSGRTGELFF.

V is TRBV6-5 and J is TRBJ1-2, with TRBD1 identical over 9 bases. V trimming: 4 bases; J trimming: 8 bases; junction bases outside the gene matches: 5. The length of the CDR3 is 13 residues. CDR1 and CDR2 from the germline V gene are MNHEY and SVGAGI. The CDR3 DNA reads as TGTGCCAGCAGTTCGACAGGGGGATTGGGCTACACCTTC. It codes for CASSSTGGLGYTF.

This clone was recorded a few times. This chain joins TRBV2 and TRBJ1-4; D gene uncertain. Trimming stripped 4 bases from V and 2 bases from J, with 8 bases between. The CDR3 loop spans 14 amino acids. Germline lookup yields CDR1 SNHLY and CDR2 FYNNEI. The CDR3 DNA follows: TGTGCCAGCAGTGCGAGGCGCACTAATGAAAAACTGTTTTTT. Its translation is CASSARRTNEKLFF.

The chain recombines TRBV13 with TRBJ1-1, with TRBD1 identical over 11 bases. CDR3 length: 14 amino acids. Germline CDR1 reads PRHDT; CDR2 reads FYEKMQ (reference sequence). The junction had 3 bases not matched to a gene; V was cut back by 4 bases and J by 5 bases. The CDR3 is CASSSGQGATEAFF. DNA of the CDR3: TGTGCCAGCAGCTCAGGACAGGGGGCGACTGAAGCTTTCTTT.

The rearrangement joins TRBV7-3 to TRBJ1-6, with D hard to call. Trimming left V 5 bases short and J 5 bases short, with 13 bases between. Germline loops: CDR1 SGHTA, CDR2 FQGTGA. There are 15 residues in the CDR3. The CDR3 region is CASSTTPGDNSPLHF. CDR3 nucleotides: TGTGCCAGCAGCACCACCCCCGGAGATAATTCACCCCTCCACTTT.

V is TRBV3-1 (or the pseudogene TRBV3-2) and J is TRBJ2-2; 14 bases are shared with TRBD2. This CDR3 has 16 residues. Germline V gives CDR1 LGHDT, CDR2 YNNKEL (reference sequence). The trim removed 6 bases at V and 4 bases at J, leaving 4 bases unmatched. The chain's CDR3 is CASRQGLAGVTGELFF. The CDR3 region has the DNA TGTGCCAGCAGACAGGGACTAGCGGGGGTCACCGGGGAGCTGTTTTTT.

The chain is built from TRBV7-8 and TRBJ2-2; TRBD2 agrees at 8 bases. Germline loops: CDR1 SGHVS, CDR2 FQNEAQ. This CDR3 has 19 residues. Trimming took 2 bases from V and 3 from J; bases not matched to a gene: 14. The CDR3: CASSLRGDGGGPDTGELFF. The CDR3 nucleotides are TGTGCCAGCAGCTTACGAGGGGATGGCGGGGGGCCGGACACCGGGGAGCTGTTTTTT.

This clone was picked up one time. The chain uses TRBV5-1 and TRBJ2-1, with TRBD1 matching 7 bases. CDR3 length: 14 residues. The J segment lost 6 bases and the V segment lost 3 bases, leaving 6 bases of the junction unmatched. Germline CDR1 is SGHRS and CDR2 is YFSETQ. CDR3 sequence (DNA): TGCGCCAGCAGCTCGACAGGGTCGGGCAATGAGCAGTTCTTC. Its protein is CASSSTGSGNEQFF.

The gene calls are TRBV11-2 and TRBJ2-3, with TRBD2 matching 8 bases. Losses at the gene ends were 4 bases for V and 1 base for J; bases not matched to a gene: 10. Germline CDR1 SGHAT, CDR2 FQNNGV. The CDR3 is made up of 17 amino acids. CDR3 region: CASSSRLSSGGTDTQYF. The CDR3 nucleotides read TGTGCCAGCAGCTCTCGGTTGAGTAGCGGGGGCACAGATACGCAGTATTTT.

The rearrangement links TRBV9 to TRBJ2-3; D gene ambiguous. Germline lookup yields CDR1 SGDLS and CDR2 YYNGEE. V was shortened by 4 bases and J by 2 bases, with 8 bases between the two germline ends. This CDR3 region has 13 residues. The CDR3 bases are TGTGCCAGCAGCTTCCAGGCCACAGATACGCAGTATTTT. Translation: CASSFQATDTQYF.

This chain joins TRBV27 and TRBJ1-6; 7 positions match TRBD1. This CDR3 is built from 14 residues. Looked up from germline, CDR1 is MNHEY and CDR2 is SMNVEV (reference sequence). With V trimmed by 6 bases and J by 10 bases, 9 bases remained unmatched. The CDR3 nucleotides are TGTGCCAGCAGCCCCGACAGGGTAAGATCACCCCTCCACTTT. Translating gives CASSPDRVRSPLHF.

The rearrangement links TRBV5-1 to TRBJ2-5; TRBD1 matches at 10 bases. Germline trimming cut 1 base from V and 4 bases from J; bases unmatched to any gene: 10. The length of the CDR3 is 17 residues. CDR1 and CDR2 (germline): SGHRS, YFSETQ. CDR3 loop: CASSLKTGQGTGETQYF. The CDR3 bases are TGCGCCAGCAGCTTGAAGACGGGACAGGGGACAGGAGAGACCCAGTACTTC.

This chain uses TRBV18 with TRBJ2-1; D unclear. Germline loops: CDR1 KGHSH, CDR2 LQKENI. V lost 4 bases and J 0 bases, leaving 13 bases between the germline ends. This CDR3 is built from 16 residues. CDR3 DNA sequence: TGTGCCAGCTCACTAGAACGGGTAAGCTCCTACAATGAGCAGTTCTTC. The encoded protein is CASSLERVSSYNEQFF. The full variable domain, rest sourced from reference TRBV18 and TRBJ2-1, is NAGVMQNPRHLVRRRGQEARLRCSPMKGHSHVYWYRQLPEEGLKFMVYLQKENIIDESGMPKERFSAEFPKEGPSILRIQQVVRGDSAAYFCASSLERVSSYNEQFFGPGTRLTVL.

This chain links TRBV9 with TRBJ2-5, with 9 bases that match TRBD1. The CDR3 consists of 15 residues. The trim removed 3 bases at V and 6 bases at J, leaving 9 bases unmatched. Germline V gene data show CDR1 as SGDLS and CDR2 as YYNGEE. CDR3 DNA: TGTGCCAGCAGCGCAGCGGTCGGACAGGGGCAGACCCAGTACTTC. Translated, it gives CASSAAVGQGQTQYF.

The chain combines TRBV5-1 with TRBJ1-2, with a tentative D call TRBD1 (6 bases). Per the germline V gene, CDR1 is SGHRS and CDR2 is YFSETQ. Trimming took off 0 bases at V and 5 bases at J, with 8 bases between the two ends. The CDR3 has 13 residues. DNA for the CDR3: TGCGCCAGCAGCTTGGCCGACAGGTATGGCTACACCTTC. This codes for CASSLADRYGYTF.

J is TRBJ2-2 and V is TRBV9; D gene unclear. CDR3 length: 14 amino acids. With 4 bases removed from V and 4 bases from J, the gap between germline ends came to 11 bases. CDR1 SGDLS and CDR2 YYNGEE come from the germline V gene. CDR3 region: CASSSGSGTGELFF. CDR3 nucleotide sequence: TGTGCCAGCAGCTCCGGGTCCGGCACCGGGGAGCTGTTTTTT.

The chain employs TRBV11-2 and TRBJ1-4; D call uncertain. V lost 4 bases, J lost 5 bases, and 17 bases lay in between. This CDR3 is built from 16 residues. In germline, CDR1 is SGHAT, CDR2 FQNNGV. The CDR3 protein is CASSSLAGRVNEKLFF. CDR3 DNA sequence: TGTGCCAGCAGCTCGCTAGCCGGAAGGGTGAATGAAAAACTGTTTTTT.